This entry lists 8 T cell receptor beta chains sequenced from one sample in a study of neoadjuvant anti-PD-1 for oral cavity cancer. Repertoires were generated with immunoSEQ multiplex PCR, while TCRdb's copy carries only in-frame clones and drops some. Among tens of thousands of clones listed, 65% to 85% were seen once. Sequencing used PBMCs, obtained before nivolumab (anti-PD-1) treatment. The receptor source for this set is a person aged 35-79 years with oral cavity squamous cell carcinoma.

The V gene is TRBV11-2, the J gene TRBJ2-5, with TRBD2 identical over 8 bases. Trimming at V came to 3 bases and at J to 3 bases, leaving 15 bases not matched to a gene. CDR1 and CDR2 (germline): SGHAT, FQNNGV. The CDR3 covers 18 residues. As DNA, the CDR3 is TGTGCCAGCAGCTTTTTTTCGGGGGGGGTCGGGAGGAAAGAGACCCAGTACTTC. Residues: CASSFFSGGVGRKETQYF.

The chain has TRBV7-9 and TRBJ1-3; 7 bases align to TRBD1. This CDR3 comprises 17 residues. CDR1 and CDR2 (germline): SEHNR, FQNEAQ (reference sequence). Trimming at V came to 1 base and at J to 0 bases, leaving 6 bases not matched to a gene. The DNA of the CDR3 is TGTGCCAGCAGCTTAGAAGGGACAGCGAACTCTGGAAACACCATATATTTT. Protein: CASSLEGTANSGNTIYF.

CDR3 protein: CASSDQLRTQYF. CDR3 nucleotides: TGCGCCAGCAGCGATCAGCTCCGTACGCAGTATTTT. V gene TRBV5-1 combines with J gene TRBJ2-3; the D is unclear. Germline CDR1 and CDR2: SGHRS and YFSETQ. CDR3 size: 12 residues. Trimming took 4 bases from V and 8 from J, leaving 11 bases between them.

On this clone itself: The same CDR3 is also encoded by other DNA sequences in this sample. The chain links TRBV5-4 to TRBJ1-1; 10 nucleotides align to TRBD1. The CDR3 runs 15 residues. The germline V gene has CDR1 SGHNT and CDR2 YYREEE (reference sequence). The V gene end was trimmed by 4 bases and the J gene end by 1 base; junction bases not matched to a gene: 4. The chain's CDR3 is CASSPGQGGNTEAFF. The CDR3 coding sequence is TGTGCCAGCAGCCCCGGACAGGGGGGGAACACTGAAGCTTTCTTT.

This chain joins TRBV5-1 and TRBJ2-3; D not resolved. V lost 5 bases, J lost 6 bases, and 7 bases lay in between. The germline V gene has CDR1 SGHRS and CDR2 YFSETQ. CDR3 length equals 11 residues. The CDR3 loop reads CASRILDTQYF. DNA of the CDR3: TGCGCCAGCAGAATTTTGGATACGCAGTATTTT.

The J gene is TRBJ2-1, the V gene TRBV9; 14 positions match TRBD2. Germline assignment: CDR1 SGDLS and CDR2 YYNGEE. J lost 2 bases, V lost 5 bases, and 15 bases had no gene match. There are 20 residues in the CDR3. The CDR3 DNA reads TGTGCCAGCAGTGAACTGCCGGGACTAGCGGGAGTAGGGGCCTACAATGAGCAGTTCTTC. Its protein product is CASSELPGLAGVGAYNEQFF. The whole variable domain, remainder taken from reference TRBV9 and TRBJ2-1, is DSGVTQTPKHLITATGQRVTLRCSPRSGDLSVYWYQQSLDQGLQFLIQYYNGEERAKGNILERFSAQQFPDLHSELNLSSLELGDSALYFCASSELPGLAGVGAYNEQFFGPGTRLTVL.

This chain's CDR3 is CASSRKLAGALGAYF. The CDR3 coding sequence is TGTGCCAGCAGCCGGAAACTAGCGGGGGCCCTTGGAGCGTACTTC. The genes are TRBV14 and TRBJ2-7, with 11 bases matching TRBD2. This CDR3 is 15 amino acids long. Germline CDR1 reads SGHDN; CDR2 reads FVKESK. Unmatched junction bases numbered 14, after V lost 4 bases and J lost 12 bases. The variable domain in full, completed from reference TRBV14 and TRBJ2-7, reads EAGVTQFPSHSVIEKGQTVTLRCDPISGHDNLYWYRRVMGKEIKFLLHFVKESKQDESGMPNNRFLAERTGGTYSTLKVQPAELEDSGVYFCASSRKLAGALGAYFGPGTRLTVT.

This chain uses TRBV28 with TRBJ1-2, with TRBD1 matching 9 bases. V was clipped by 3 bases and J by 11 bases; unmatched bases: 10. Germline CDR1 reads MDHEN; CDR2 reads SYDVKM. The CDR3 is 14 amino acids. This chain's CDR3 is CASSFGTGYLTYTF. The CDR3 DNA follows: TGTGCCAGCAGTTTTGGGACAGGGTATTTGACGTACACCTTC.